This T cell receptor beta chain was captured by sequencing in a study of shared clonotypes between healthy human individuals. Across the study: Those who served as donors were a couple of women and three men between the ages of 18 and 49.

CD8 cells classed as naive were CD45RO-negative and positively selected for CCR7, excluding terminally differentiated effector memory CD45RA+ cells. Study-level findings and limits: Clonotypes that were shared across a few donors made up around 4.6% of naive CD4 clonotypes.

200 ng DNA, approximately 31,000 T cell genomes, went into each sorted-subset replicate PCR. The table came from immunoSEQ multiplex PCR; TCRdb's copy has only in-frame clones and leaves some out. The data contain roughly 600,000 clones, 95% to 98% of them seen just once; the ten biggest clones take up 0.3%. This clone was picked up one time. Antigen: not known. The V gene's germline CDR1 is LNHNV and CDR2 YYDKDF (reference sequence). There are 13 residues in the CDR3. Deletions cut 6 bases from V and 2 bases from J, with 11 bases between. This receptor was identified in a man aged 25-45 years in good health. The sequenced material came from naive CD8+ T cells sorted from blood. The chain joins TRBV15 to TRBJ2-7; D possibly corresponds to TRBD2 (5 bases). CDR3 residues: CATRSPEAYEQYF. The CDR3 DNA reads as TGTGCCACCAGGAGTCCGGAGGCCTACGAGCAGTACTTC.